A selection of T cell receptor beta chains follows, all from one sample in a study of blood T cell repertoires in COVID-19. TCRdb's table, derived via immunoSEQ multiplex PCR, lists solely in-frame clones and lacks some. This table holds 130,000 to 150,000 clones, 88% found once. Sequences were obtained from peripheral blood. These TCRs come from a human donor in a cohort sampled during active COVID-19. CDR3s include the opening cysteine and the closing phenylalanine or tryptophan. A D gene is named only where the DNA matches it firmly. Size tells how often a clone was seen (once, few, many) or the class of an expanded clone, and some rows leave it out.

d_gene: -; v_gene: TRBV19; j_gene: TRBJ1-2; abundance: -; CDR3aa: CASSIVGHSVYGYTF; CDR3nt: TGTGCCAGTAGTATAGTGGGACACTCCGTCTATGGCTACACCTTC
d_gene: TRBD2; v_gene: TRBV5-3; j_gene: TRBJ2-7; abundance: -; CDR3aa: CARSLGREKQYF; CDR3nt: TGTGCCAGAAGCTTGGGGCGGGAGAAGCAGTACTTC
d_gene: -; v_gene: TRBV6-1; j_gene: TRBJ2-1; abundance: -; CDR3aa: CASSGGTLSSYNEQFF; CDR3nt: TGTGCCAGCAGTGGAGGGACATTGAGCTCCTACAATGAGCAGTTCTTC
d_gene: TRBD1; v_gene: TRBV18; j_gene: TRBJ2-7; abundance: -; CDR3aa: CASSHQPGQGAYEQYF; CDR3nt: TGTGCCAGCTCACACCAACCGGGACAGGGGGCCTACGAGCAGTACTTC
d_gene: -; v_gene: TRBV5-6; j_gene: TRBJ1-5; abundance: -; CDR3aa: CASSSRQATLRGQPQHF; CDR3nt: TGTGCCAGCAGCTCTCGACAGGCCACCCTTCGGGGTCAGCCCCAGCATTTT
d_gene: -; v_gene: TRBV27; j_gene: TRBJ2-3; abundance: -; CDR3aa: CASSFQGVTDTQYF; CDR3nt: TGTGCCAGCAGTTTCCAGGGCGTAACAGATACGCAGTATTTT
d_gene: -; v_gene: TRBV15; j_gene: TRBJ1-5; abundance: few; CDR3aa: CATSRGGWNQPQHF; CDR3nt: TGTGCCACCAGCAGAGGGGGCTGGAATCAGCCCCAGCATTTT
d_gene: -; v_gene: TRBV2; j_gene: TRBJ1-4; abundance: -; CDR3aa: CASSGGGGEKLFF; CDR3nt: TGTGCCAGCAGTGGGGGGGGCGGTGAAAAACTGTTTTTT
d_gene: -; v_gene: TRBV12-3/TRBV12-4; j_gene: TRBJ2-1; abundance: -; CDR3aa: CASSLDSYNEQFF; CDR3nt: TGTGCCAGCAGTTTGGACAGTTACAATGAGCAGTTCTTC
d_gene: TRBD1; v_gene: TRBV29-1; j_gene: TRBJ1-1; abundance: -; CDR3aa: CSAGQVLMNTEAFF; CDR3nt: TGCAGCGCGGGACAGGTTTTAATGAACACTGAAGCTTTCTTT
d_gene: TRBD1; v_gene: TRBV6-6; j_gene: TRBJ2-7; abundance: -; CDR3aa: CASSRLGQGNEQYF; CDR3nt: TGTGCCAGCAGTCGGTTAGGACAGGGGAACGAGCAGTACTTC
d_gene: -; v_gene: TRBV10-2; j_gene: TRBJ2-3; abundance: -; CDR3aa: CASGRTDTDTQYF; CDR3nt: TGCGCCAGCGGACGGACAGACACAGATACGCAGTATTTT
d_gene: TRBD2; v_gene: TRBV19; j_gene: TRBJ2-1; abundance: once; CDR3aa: CASTLIAGAPGNEQFF; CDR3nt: TGTGCCAGTACTCTGATAGCGGGAGCCCCTGGGAATGAGCAGTTCTTC
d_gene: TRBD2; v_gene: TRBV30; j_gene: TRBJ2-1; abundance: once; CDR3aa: CAWRSWLAGTNEQFF; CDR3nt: TGTGCCTGGAGATCGTGGCTAGCGGGTACCAATGAGCAGTTCTTC
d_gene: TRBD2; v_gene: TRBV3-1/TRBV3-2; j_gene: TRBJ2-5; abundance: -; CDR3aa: CASSPKRRTSGVGETQYF; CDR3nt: TGTGCCAGCAGCCCGAAGAGGAGAACTAGCGGGGTAGGGGAGACCCAGTACTTC
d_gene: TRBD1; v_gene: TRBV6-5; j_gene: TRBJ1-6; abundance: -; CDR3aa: CASSRDSYNSPLHF; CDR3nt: TGTGCCAGCAGCCGGGACAGTTATAATTCACCCCTCCACTTT
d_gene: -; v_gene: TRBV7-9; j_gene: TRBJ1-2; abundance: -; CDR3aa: CASSENQYGGYTF; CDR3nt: TGTGCCAGCAGCGAAAACCAATACGGTGGCTACACCTTC
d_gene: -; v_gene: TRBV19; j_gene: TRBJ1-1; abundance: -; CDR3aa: CASSAAEGGTEAFF; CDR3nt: TGTGCCAGTAGCGCCGCGGAAGGGGGAACTGAAGCTTTCTTT
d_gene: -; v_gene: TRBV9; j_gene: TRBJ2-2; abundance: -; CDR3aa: CASSTSQEAIRRNTGELFF; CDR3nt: TGTGCCAGCAGCACCTCCCAGGAGGCTATCAGGAGGAACACCGGGGAGCTGTTTTTT
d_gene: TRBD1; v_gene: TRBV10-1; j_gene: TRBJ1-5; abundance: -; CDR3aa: CASSLDRAANQPQHF; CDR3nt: TGCGCCAGCAGTCTGGACAGGGCGGCTAATCAGCCCCAGCATTTT
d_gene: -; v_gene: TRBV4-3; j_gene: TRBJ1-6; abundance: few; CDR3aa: CASSQHTAYNSPLHF; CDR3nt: TGCGCCAGCAGCCAACATACAGCATATAATTCACCCCTCCACTTT
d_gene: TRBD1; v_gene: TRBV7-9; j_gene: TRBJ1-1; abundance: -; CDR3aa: CASSVHRDRGVGTEAFF; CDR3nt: TGTGCCAGCAGCGTGCACCGGGACAGGGGAGTGGGCACTGAAGCTTTCTTT
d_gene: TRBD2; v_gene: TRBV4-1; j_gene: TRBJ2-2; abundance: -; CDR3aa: CASSRRLAGQNTGELFF; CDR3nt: TGCGCCAGCAGCCGACGACTAGCGGGCCAGAACACCGGGGAGCTGTTTTTT
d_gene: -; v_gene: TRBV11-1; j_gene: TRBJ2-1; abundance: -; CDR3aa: CASSLRGSYNEQFF; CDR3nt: TGTGCCAGCAGCTTAAGGGGTTCCTACAATGAGCAGTTCTTC
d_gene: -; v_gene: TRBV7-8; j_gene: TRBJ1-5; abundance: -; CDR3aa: CASSLARGDQPQHF; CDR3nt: TGTGCCAGCAGCTTAGCCAGGGGCGATCAGCCCCAGCATTTT
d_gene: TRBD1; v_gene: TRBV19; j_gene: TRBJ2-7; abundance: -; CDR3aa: CASSIFGTGYGESYEQYF; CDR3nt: TGTGCCAGTAGTATCTTCGGGACAGGGTACGGTGAATCCTACGAGCAGTACTTC
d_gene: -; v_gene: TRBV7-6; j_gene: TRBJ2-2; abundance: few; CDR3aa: CASSLVGAGELFF; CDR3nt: TGTGCCAGCAGCCTAGTAGGGGCCGGGGAGCTGTTTTTT
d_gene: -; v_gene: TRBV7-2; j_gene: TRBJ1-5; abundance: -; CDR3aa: CASSSNRGREPQHF; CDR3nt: TGTGCCAGCAGCTCGAATCGGGGGAGGGAGCCCCAGCATTTT
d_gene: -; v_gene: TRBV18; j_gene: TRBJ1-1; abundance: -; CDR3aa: CASLQEMNTEAFF; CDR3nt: TGTGCCAGCTTACAGGAGATGAACACTGAAGCTTTCTTT
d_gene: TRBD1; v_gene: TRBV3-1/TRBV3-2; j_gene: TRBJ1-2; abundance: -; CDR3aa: CASSQDRNRGQMDTF; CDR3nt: TGTGCCAGCAGCCAAGATCGAAACAGGGGGCAGATGGACACCTTC